Listed here are 12 T cell receptor beta chains from one sample, sequenced in a study of blood T cell repertoires in COVID-19. Using immunoSEQ multiplex PCR, the repertoire was profiled, and TCRdb retains in-frame clones only, with some absent. The data contain tens of thousands of clones, roughly four fifths of them singletons. The sequenced sample was peripheral blood. The source is a woman of 80 years or more with acute or convalescent COVID-19.

This clone was counted a single time. The rearrangement uses TRBV25-1 and TRBJ2-4; the match to TRBD2 covers 7 bases. The germline V gene has CDR1 MGHDK and CDR2 SYGVNS. The CDR3 spans 17 residues. J gave up 0 bases and V 2 bases, and 7 bases lay outside the gene matches. CDR3 nucleotides: TGTGCCAGCAGTGAACAAGGCGGGGGATTAGCCAAAAACATTCAGTACTTC. Translation gives CASSEQGGGLAKNIQYF.

In this sample, this clone turned up once. This chain links TRBV28 with TRBJ2-7; D possibly corresponds to TRBD2 (6 bases). The CDR3 totals 12 residues. V was shortened by 2 bases and J by 5 bases, with 7 bases between the two germline ends. CDR1 is MDHEN, CDR2 SYDVKM, per germline. As DNA, the CDR3 is TGTGCCAGCAGTTTACGCGGGGACGAGCAGTACTTC. It encodes CASSLRGDEQYF.

This clone was seen just once. The genes are TRBV7-7 and TRBJ2-7; D may be TRBD1 (6 bases). The CDR3 has 12 amino acids. Germline-derived CDR1 and CDR2 are SSHAT and FNYEAQ (reference sequence). The chain's CDR3 is CAVRKGHGWQYF. The CDR3 DNA reads as TGTGCTGTACGAAAGGGACACGGGTGGCAGTACTTC.

This clone has at least ten counts. The V call is TRBV6-5, the J call TRBJ2-1; 10 bases are a match to TRBD2. Trimming removed 6 bases from V and 10 bases from J; junction bases left unmatched: 9. Germline V gene sequence: CDR1 MNHEY, CDR2 SVGAGI. This CDR3 region has 14 residues. The CDR3 nucleotides are TGTGCCAGCAGAGAGAGCGGGGGGGTATGGGAGCAGTTCTTC. Protein sequence: CASRESGGVWEQFF.

The rearrangement joins TRBV15 to TRBJ1-1; possibly TRBD1 for D (6 bases). The germline V gene has CDR1 LNHNV and CDR2 YYDKDF (reference sequence). Trimming stripped 0 bases from V and 1 base from J, with 21 bases between. This CDR3 is 19 amino acids long. The CDR3 reads CATSRDQGILGEGNTEAFF. The CDR3 nucleotides are TGTGCCACCAGCAGAGATCAGGGGATTTTGGGGGAGGGGAACACTGAAGCTTTCTTT.

The chain uses TRBV30 and TRBJ2-2; D is perhaps TRBD2 (6 bases). V was shortened by 2 bases and J by 2 bases, with 9 bases between the two germline ends. The CDR3 contains 14 residues. Germline CDR1 and CDR2: GTSNPN and SVGIG (reference sequence). Written as DNA, the CDR3 is TGTGCCTGGAGTAAGGGACTCAACACCGGGGAGCTGTTTTTT. The encoded protein is CAWSKGLNTGELFF.

V usage is TRBV10-1 and J usage is TRBJ2-3, with a tentative D call TRBD2 (5 bases). The CDR3 totals 14 residues. Germline V gene data show CDR1 as WNHNN and CDR2 as SYGVQD (reference sequence). V lost 5 bases and J 0 bases, leaving 9 bases between the germline ends. The CDR3 nucleotides are TGCGCCAGCAGTTTTAGCGCAAGCACAGATACGCAGTATTTT. This encodes CASSFSASTDTQYF.

CDR3 in DNA: TGCGCCAGCAGCCCAAACTACGGGGAGCTGTTTTTT. Its translation is CASSPNYGELFF. This chain uses TRBV5-1 with TRBJ2-2, with D unclear. Germline CDR1 and CDR2: SGHRS and YFSETQ. The V end lost 4 bases, the J end lost 7 bases, and 8 bases lay between the germline ends. The CDR3 is made up of 12 amino acids.

This rearrangement joins TRBV6-5 to TRBJ2-3; perhaps TRBD2 as D (5 bases). V lost 10 bases, J lost 7 bases, and 18 bases lay in between. CDR1 and CDR2 from the germline V gene are MNHEY and SVGAGI. CDR3 length: 13 amino acids. The CDR3 protein is CAILDSTLNTQYF. The CDR3 DNA reads TGTGCCATACTAGATTCAACCTTGAATACGCAGTATTTT.

The V gene is TRBV9, the J gene TRBJ1-6; TRBD1 agrees at 8 bases. V lost 3 bases and J lost 10; bases outside the gene matches: 3. Germline lookup yields CDR1 SGDLS and CDR2 YYNGEE. This CDR3 region has 13 residues. CDR3 nucleotide sequence: TGTGCCAGCAGCGCCGGACAGGGATCACCCCTCCACTTT. Protein product: CASSAGQGSPLHF.

The gene calls are TRBV25-1 and TRBJ2-5, with TRBD2 matching 12 bases. Germline CDR1 reads MGHDK; CDR2 reads SYGVNS. Unmatched junction bases numbered 5, after V lost 5 bases and J lost 4 bases. This CDR3 has 15 residues. CDR3 residues: CASSLASGGAETQYF. CDR3 nucleotide sequence: TGTGCCAGCAGTTTAGCTAGCGGGGGGGCAGAGACCCAGTACTTC.

The chain employs TRBV18 and TRBJ2-3; D is possibly TRBD2 (6 bases). The CDR3 is 15 residues long. Trimming removed 4 bases from V and 2 bases from J, with 13 bases in between. Germline V CDR1 and CDR2: KGHSH, LQKENI. CDR3 in amino acids: CASSLRDSLTDTQYF. CDR3 sequence (DNA): TGTGCCAGCTCACTCCGGGACTCCCTCACAGATACGCAGTATTTT.